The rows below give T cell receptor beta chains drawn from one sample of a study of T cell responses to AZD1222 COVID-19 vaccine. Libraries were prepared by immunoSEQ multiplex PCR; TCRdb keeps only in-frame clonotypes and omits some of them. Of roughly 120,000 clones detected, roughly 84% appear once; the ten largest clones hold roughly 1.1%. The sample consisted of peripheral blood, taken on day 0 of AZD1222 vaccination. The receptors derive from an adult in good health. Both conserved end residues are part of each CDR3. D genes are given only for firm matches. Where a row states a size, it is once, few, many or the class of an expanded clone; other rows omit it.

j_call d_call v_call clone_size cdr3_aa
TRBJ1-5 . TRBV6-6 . CASSYSSDGVNQPQHF
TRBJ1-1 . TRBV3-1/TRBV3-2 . CASSQDLGTSEAFF
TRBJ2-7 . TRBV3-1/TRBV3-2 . CASSQDSKGLLTSYEQYF
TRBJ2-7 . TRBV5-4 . CASSPNPMGGYEQYF
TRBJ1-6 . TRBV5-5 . CASSGGNSPLHF
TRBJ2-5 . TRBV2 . CASRLVGHQETQYF
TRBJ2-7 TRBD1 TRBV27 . CASTAEKTGTYEQYF
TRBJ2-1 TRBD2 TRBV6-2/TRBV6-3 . CASSYSGRGEQFF
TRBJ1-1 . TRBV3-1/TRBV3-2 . CASSQGGWRGAFF
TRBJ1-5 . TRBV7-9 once CASSSGPGGAGNQPQHF
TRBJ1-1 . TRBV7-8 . CASSGRLPKTEAFF
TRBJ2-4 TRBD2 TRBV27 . CASSTSSGGGKNIQYF
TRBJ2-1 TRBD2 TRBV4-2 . CASSQALRTSFPSYNEQFF
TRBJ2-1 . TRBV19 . CASGLGNYNEQFF
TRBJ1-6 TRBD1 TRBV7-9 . CASSPGQGGSPLHF
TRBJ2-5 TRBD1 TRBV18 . CASSLTGAQETQYF
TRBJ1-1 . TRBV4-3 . CASSQRPRDEAFF
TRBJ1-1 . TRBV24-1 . CATSDLTGWYTEAFF
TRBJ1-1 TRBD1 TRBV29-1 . CSVDLDREFTEAFF
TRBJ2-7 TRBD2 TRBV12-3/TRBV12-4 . CASSIAGVHEQYF
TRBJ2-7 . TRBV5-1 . CASSFGVGGYEQYF
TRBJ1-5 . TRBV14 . CASSQQSNQPQHF
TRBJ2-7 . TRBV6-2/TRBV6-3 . CASSYSGPSYEQYF
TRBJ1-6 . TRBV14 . CASSMTSSYNSPLHF
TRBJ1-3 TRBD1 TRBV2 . CASSDRGPGNTIYF
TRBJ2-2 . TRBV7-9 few CATQIVANTGELFF
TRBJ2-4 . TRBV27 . CASSSPRSPAKNIQYF
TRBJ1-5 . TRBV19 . CASSIGHGSNQPQHF
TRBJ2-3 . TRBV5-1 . CASSWGPEAATSTDTQYF
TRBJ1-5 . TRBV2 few CASRGDSNQPQHF
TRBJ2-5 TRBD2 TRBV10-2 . CATETSGLETQYF
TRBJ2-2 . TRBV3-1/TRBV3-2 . CASSPGEGGGTGELFF
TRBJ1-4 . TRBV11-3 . CASSETGDEKLFF
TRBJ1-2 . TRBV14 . CASSQGRGDGYTF
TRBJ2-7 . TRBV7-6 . CASSSLLDTRVIYEQYF
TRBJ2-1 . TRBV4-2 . CASSQVRGSGGMLNEQFF
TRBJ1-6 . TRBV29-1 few CSVTLGAGNSPLHF
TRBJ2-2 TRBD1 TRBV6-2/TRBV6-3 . CASSPSLARDRGTGELFF
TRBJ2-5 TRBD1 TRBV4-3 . CASSQDGQGQETQYF
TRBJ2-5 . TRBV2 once CASRLDAETQYF
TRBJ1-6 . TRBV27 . CASSLFQGNSPLHF
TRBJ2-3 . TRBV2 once CASPSRGRDTQYF
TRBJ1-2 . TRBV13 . CASSFSGRSYGYTF
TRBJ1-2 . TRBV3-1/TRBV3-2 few CASSLRGDYGYTF
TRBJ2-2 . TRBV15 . CATSRAGGANTGELFF
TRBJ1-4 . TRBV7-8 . CASSPRDTSHEKLFF
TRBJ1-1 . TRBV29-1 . CSVEDPTGINTEAFF
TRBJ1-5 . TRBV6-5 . CASKLVEGTNQPQHF
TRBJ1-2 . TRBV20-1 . CSARDSYGYTF
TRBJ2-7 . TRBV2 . CASSLGMYEQYF
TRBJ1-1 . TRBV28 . CASRWRGAGTEAFF
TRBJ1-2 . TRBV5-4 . CASSGWGAYGYTF
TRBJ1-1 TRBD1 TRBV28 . CASSYWDSVFPEAFF
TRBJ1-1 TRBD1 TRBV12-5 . CASGRTGGWNTEAFF